This T cell receptor (beta chain) was sequenced during a study of metastatic and nonmetastatic thyroid tumors. Study context: Comparative analysis of repertoires was undertaken across blood and tumor or nodule tissue obtained from malignant and benign thyroid patients.

In the original analysis: Construction of a distant-metastasis classifier for papillary thyroid cancer relied on CDR3 differences across clinicopathological groups. TCRdb re-called clones from the PCR reads using MiXCR. TCRdb assigned the V and J calls; the authors' analysis was not used. The sample holds 9,000 to 9,500 clones, 31% seen once. V was clipped by 5 bases and J by 3 bases; unmatched bases: 7. Germline CDR1 SGHRS, CDR2 YFSETQ. The CDR3 is made up of 15 amino acids. No patient had received any treatment before thyroid surgery. Sequencing was performed on adjacent normal tissue. The chain carries TRBV5-1 and TRBJ2-7, with 11 bases identical to TRBD2. This TCR came from a female donor with papillary thyroid cancer or a benign thyroid nodule (not recorded which). Some clones in this sample may be carry-over from other donors' samples. CDR3 nucleotide sequence: TGCGCCAGCAGACTAGCGGGGGACTTTTTCTACGAGCAGTACTTC. Its translation: CASRLAGDFFYEQYF.